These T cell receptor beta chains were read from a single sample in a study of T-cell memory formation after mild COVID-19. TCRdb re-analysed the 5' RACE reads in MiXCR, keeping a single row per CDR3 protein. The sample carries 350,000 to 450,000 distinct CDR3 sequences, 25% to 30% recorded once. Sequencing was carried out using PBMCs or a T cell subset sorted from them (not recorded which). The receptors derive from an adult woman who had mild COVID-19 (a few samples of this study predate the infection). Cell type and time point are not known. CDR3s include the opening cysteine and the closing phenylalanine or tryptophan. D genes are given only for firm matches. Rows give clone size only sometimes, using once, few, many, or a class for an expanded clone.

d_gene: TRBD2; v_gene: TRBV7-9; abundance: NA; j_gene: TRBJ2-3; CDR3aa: CASSLMSSGNDGTDTQYF; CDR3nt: TGTGCCAGCAGCTTAATGTCTAGCGGGAATGACGGCACAGATACGCAGTATTTT
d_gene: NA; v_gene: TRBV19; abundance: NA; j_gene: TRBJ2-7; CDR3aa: CASSIGGYYEQYF; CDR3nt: TGTGCCAGTAGTATCGGGGGCTACTACGAGCAGTACTTC
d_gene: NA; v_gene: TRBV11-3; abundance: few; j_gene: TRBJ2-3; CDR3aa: CASSLRRTPTDTQYF; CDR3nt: TGTGCCAGCAGCTTACGCCGAACCCCCACAGATACGCAGTATTTT
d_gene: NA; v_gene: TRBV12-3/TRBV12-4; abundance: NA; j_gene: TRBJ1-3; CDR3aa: CASSQFSGNTIYF; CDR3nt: TGTGCCAGCAGCCAATTCTCTGGAAACACCATATATTTT
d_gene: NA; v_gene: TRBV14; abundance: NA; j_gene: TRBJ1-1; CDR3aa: CASSQNVYTEAFF; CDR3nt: TGTGCCAGCAGCCAAAACGTATACACTGAAGCTTTCTTT
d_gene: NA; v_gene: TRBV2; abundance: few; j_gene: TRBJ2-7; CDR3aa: CASSERGHEQYF; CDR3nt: TGTGCCAGCAGTGAACGGGGCCACGAGCAGTACTTC
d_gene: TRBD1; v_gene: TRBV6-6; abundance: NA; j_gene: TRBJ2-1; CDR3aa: CASSRDSRDEQFF; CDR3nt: TGTGCCAGCAGTCGGGACAGTAGGGATGAGCAGTTCTTC
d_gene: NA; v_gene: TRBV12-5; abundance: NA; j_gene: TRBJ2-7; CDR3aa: CASAPGWTEEQYF; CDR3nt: TGTGCTAGTGCCCCGGGATGGACTGAAGAGCAGTACTTC
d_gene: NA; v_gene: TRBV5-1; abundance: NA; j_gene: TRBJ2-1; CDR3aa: CASRLFSYNEKFF; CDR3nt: TGCGCCAGCCGCCTTTTCTCCTACAATGAGAAGTTCTTC
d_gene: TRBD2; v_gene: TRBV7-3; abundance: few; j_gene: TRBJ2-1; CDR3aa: CASSLSAGTSSEQFF; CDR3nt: TGTGCCAGCAGCTTATCAGCTGGGACTAGCAGTGAGCAGTTCTTC
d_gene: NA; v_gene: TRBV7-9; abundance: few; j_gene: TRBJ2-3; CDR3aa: CASSLGVWDTDTQYF; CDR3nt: TGTGCCAGCAGCTTAGGGGTTTGGGACACAGATACGCAGTATTTT
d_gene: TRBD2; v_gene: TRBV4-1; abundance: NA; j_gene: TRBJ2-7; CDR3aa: CASSQVVVTSGASYEQYF; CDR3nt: TGCGCCAGCAGCCAAGTGGTCGTGACTAGCGGGGCTTCCTACGAGCAGTACTTC
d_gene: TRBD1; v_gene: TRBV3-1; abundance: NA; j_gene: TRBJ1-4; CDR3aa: CASSRGQGVDEKLFF; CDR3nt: TGTGCCAGCAGCCGAGGACAGGGCGTCGATGAAAAACTGTTTTTT
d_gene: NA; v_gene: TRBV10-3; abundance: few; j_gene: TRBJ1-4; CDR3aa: CATDHLGVINEKLFF; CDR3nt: TGTGCCACGGACCACCTCGGGGTTATCAATGAAAAACTGTTTTTT
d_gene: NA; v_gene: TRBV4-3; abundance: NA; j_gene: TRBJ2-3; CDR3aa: CASSPIAGGDTQYF; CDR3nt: TGCGCCAGCAGCCCAATCGCCGGGGGAGATACGCAGTATTTT
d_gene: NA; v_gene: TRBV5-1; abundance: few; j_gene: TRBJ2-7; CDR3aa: CASSLVEGYEQYF; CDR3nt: TGCGCCAGCAGCTTGGTCGAGGGATACGAGCAGTACTTC
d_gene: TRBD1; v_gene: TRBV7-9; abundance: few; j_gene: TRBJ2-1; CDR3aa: CASSLPGQGALGSSYNEQFF; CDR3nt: TGTGCCAGCAGCTTACCGGGACAGGGGGCCCTTGGGTCATCCTACAATGAGCAGTTCTTC
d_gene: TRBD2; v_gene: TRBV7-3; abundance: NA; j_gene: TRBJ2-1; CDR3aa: CASSSGLAGVGDEQFF; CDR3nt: TGTGCCAGCAGCTCGGGACTAGCGGGAGTGGGCGATGAGCAGTTCTTC
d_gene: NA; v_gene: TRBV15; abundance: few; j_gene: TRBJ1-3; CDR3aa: CATSRDRAAGNTIYF; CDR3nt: TGTGCCACCAGCAGAGATCGGGCAGCTGGAAACACCATATATTTT
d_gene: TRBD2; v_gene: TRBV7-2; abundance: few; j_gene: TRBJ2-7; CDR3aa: CASSLGGTISSYEQYF; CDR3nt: TGTGCCAGCAGCTTAGGAGGGACTATCAGCTCCTACGAGCAGTACTTC
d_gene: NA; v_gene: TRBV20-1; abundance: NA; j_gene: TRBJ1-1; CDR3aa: CSARDEQGLGTEAFF; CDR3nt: TGCAGTGCTAGAGACGAGCAGGGGCTCGGCACTGAAGCTTTCTTT
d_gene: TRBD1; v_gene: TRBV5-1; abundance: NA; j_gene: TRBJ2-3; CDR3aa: CASSWTGGTDTQYF; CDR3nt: TGCGCCAGCAGCTGGACAGGGGGCACAGATACGCAGTATTTT
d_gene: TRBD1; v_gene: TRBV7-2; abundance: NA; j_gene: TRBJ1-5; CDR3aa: CASSFTGTGGGQPQHF; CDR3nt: TGTGCCAGCAGCTTTACCGGGACAGGGGGTGGTCAGCCCCAGCATTTT
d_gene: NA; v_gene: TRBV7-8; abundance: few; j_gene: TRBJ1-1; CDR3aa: CASSPLMGIEAFF; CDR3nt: TGTGCCAGCAGCCCATTGATGGGAATTGAAGCTTTCTTT
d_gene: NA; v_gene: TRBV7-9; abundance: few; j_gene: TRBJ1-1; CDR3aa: CASSLGLEDALRAFF; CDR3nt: TGTGCCAGCAGCTTAGGCCTCGAGGACGCCCTTCGGGCTTTCTTT
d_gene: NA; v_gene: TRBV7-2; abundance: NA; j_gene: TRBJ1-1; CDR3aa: CASAKGHANTEAFF; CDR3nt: TGTGCCAGCGCCAAGGGACACGCGAACACTGAAGCTTTCTTT
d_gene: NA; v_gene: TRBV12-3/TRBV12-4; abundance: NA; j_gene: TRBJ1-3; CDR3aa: CASRGQMIGNTIYF; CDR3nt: TGTGCCAGCAGGGGACAAATGATAGGAAACACCATATATTTT
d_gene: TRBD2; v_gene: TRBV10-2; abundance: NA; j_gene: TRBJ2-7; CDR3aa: CASSELTSGSSEQYF; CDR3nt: TGCGCCAGCAGTGAGTTGACTAGCGGGAGTTCCGAGCAGTACTTC
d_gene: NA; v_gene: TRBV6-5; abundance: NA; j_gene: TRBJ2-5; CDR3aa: CASKHPQETQYF; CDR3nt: TGTGCCAGCAAGCACCCACAAGAGACCCAGTACTTC
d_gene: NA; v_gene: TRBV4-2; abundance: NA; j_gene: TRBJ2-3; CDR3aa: CASSQDRAADTQYF; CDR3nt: TGTGCCAGCAGCCAAGATAGAGCGGCAGATACGCAGTATTTT
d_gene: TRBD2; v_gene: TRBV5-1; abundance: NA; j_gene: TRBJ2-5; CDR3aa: CASRNVLAGGLETQYF; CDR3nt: TGCGCCAGCCGAAATGTCCTGGCGGGGGGATTGGAGACCCAGTACTTC
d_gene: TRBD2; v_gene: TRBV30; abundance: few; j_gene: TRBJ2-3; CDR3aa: CAWTSGGSDTQYF; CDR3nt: TGTGCCTGGACTAGCGGGGGATCAGATACGCAGTATTTT
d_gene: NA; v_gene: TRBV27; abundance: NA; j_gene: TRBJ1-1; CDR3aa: CASSFGRYTEAFF; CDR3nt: TGTGCCAGCAGTTTTGGCAGATACACTGAAGCTTTCTTT
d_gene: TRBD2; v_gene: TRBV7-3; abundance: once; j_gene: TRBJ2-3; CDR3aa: CASGAGGRADTQYF; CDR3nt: TGTGCCAGCGGAGCGGGGGGGCGGGCAGATACGCAGTATTTT
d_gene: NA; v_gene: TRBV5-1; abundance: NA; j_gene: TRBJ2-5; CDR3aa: CASSLLPGAETQYF; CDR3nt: TGCGCCAGCAGCCTCCTCCCAGGGGCAGAGACCCAGTACTTC
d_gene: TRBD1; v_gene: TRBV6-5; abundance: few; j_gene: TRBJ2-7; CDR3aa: CASSYDRVREQYF; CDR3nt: TGTGCCAGCAGTTACGACAGGGTCCGAGAGCAGTACTTC
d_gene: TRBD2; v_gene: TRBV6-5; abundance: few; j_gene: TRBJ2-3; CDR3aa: CASAPGGEYTQYF; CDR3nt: TGTGCCAGCGCTCCGGGAGGCGAATATACGCAGTATTTT
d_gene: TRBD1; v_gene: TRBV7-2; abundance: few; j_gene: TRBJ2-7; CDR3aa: CASSTDRGYEQYF; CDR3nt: TGTGCCAGCAGCACAGACAGGGGGTACGAGCAGTACTTC
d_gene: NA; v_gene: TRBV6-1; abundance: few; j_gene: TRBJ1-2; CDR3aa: CASSEGAAGGVYGYTF; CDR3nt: TGTGCCAGCAGTGAAGGGGCAGCTGGGGGGGTCTATGGCTACACCTTC
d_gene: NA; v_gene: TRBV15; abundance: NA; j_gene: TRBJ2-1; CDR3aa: CATSRTGLGAGEQFF; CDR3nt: TGTGCCACCAGCAGAACAGGGCTGGGTGCTGGTGAGCAGTTCTTC
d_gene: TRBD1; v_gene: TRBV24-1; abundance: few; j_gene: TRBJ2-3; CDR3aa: CATAGGSTDTQYF; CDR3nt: TGTGCCACGGCAGGGGGAAGCACAGATACGCAGTATTTT
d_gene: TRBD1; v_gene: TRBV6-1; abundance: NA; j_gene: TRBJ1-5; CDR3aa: CASSEAGRGIYSNQPQHF; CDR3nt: TGTGCCAGCAGTGAAGCGGGCAGGGGGATATATAGCAATCAGCCCCAGCATTTT
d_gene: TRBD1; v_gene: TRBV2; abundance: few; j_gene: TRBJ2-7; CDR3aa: CASSTDRTEQYF; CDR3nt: TGTGCCAGCAGTACGGACAGGACCGAGCAGTACTTC
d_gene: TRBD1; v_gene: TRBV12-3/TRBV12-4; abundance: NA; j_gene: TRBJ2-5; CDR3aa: CASSPRTGFEETQYF; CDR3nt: TGTGCCAGCAGTCCCCGGACAGGGTTCGAAGAGACCCAGTACTTC
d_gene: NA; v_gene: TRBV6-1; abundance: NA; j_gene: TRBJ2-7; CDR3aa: CASSEPTGYSYEQYF; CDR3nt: TGTGCCAGCAGTGAACCAACAGGATATTCCTACGAGCAGTACTTC
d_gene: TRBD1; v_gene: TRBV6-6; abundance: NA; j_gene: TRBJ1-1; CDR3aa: CASSYSTSRDRDTEAFF; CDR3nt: TGTGCCAGCAGTTACTCGACTTCCCGGGACAGGGACACTGAAGCTTTCTTT
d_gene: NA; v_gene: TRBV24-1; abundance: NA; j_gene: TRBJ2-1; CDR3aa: CATSDLGTNNEQFF; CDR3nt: TGTGCCACCAGTGATTTAGGGACAAACAATGAGCAGTTCTTC